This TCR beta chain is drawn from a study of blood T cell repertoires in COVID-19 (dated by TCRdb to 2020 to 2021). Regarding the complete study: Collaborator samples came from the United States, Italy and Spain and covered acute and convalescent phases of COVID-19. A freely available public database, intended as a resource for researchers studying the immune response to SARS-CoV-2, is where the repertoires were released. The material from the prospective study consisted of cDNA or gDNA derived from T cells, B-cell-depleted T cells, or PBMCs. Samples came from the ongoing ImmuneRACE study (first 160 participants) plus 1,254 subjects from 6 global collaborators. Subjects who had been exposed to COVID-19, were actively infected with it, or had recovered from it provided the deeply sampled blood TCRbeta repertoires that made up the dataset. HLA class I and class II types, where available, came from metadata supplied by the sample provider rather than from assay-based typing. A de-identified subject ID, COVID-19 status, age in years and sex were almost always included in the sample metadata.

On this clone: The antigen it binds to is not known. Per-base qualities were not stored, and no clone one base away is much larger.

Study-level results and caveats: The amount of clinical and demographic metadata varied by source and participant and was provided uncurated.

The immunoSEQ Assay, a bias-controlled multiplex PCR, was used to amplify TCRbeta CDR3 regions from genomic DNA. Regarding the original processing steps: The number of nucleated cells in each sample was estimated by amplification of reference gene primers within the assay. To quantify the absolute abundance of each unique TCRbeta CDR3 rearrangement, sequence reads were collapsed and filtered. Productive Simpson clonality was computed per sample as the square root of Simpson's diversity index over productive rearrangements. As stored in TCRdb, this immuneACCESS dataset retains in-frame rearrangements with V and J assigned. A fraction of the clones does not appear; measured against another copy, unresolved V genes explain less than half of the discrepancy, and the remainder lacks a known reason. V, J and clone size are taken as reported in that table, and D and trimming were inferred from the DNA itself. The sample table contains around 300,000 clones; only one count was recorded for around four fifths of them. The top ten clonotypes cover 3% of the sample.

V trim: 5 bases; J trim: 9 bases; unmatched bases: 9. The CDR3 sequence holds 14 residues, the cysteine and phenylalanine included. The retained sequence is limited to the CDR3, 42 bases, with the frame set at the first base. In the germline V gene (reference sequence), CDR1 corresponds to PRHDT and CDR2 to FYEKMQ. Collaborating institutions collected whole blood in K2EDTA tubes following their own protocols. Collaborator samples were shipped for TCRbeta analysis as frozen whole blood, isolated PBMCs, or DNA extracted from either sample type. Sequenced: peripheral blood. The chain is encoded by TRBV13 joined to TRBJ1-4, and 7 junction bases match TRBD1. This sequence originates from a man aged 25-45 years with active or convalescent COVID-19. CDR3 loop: CASSPLTRGKKLFF. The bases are TGTGCCAGCAGCCCACTAACCAGGGGGAAAAAACTGTTTTTT.